The 17 T cell receptor beta chains below come from one sample, sequenced in a study of control samples from healthy donors and cancer patients. Here immunoSEQ multiplex PCR was the method, and the copy in TCRdb shows in-frame clones only, minus some. The data show some 57,000 clones, with 95% to 97% seen just once and around 1.9% held by the top ten. The sample consisted of blood. The receptors come from a young woman in good health.

The rearrangement uses TRBV5-1 and TRBJ2-2, with TRBD1 identical over 11 bases. The CDR3 sequence is 16 residues long. CDR1 and CDR2 from the germline V gene are SGHRS and YFSETQ. J was trimmed by 4 bases and V by 2 bases; bases with no gene match: 4. CDR3 loop: CASSFRDRGGTGELFF. DNA for the CDR3: TGCGCCAGCAGCTTCAGGGACAGGGGGGGCACCGGGGAGCTGTTTTTT.

This rearrangement joins TRBV18 to TRBJ2-2, with 9 positions matching TRBD1. Germline CDR1 and CDR2: KGHSH and LQKENI. With 0 bases clipped from V and 4 bases from J, the junction kept 0 bases outside the gene matches. This CDR3 spans 15 amino acids. Here the CDR3 DNA reads TGTGCCAGCTCACCACCGGGACAGGGCACCGGGGAGCTGTTTTTT. The encoded protein is CASSPPGQGTGELFF.

The chain carries TRBV28 and TRBJ1-3; 8 nucleotides align to TRBD1. This CDR3 has 13 residues. V lost 7 bases and J lost 2; bases outside the gene matches: 1. Germline lookup yields CDR1 MDHEN and CDR2 SYDVKM. CDR3 nucleotide sequence: TGTGCCAGCAAACAGGGGGCTGGAAACACCATATATTTT. It yields the protein CASKQGAGNTIYF.

This clone was seen a single time. J is TRBJ2-2 and V is TRBV28; 9 bases are shared with TRBD1. Germline CDR1 and CDR2: MDHEN and SYDVKM. The trim removed 5 bases at V and 7 bases at J, leaving 8 bases unmatched. This CDR3 contains 15 residues. CDR3 region: CASSTGTGFVGELFF. DNA for the CDR3: TGTGCCAGCAGTACCGGGACAGGGTTCGTCGGGGAGCTGTTTTTT.

The chain couples TRBV19 to TRBJ2-1; either TRBD1 or TRBD2 may fit D (5 bases each). Germline V lookup: CDR1 LNHDA, CDR2 SQIVND (reference sequence). The CDR3 runs 16 residues. The ends were cut back, 7 bases at V and 0 bases at J, with 16 bases in the middle. CDR3 nucleotide sequence: TGTGCCAGTAAGTGGGGCGGGTCTAGCTCCTACAATGAGCAGTTCTTC. Translated, it gives CASKWGGSSSYNEQFF.

In this sample, this clone turned up once. Its ends do not fully match the called genes, so a read error is possible. The sample carries other DNA sequences with the same CDR3. The CDR3 loop is CSVDGGDTEAFF. The CDR3, as DNA: TGCAGCGTTGATGGGGGGGACACTGAAGCTTTCTTC. The rearrangement uses TRBV29-1 and TRBJ1-1; a weak D match, TRBD1 (6 bases). Germline CDR1 and CDR2: SQVTM and ANQGSEA. This CDR3 is 12 amino acids long. The full variable domain, rest sourced from reference TRBV29-1 and TRBJ1-1, is SAVISQKPSRDICQRGTSLTIQCQVDSQVTMMFWYRQQPGQSLTLIATANQGSEATYESGFVIDKFPISRPNLTFSTLTVSNMSPEDSSIYLCSVDGGDTEAFFGQGTRLTVV.

CDR3 sequence reads: CAISGLAEHNEQFF. CDR3 DNA sequence: TGTGCCATCAGCGGACTAGCGGAACACAATGAGCAGTTCTTC. The chain couples TRBV10-3 to TRBJ2-1, with 10 bases lining up with TRBD2. V was pared by 6 bases and J by 5 bases, with 4 bases of the junction left unmatched. The germline gives CDR1 ENHRY, CDR2 SYGVKD. CDR3 size: 14 residues.

The V and J genes are TRBV28 and TRBJ1-2, with 8 bases lining up with TRBD1. CDR1 and CDR2 from the germline V gene are MDHEN and SYDVKM. The CDR3 spans 12 residues. The V and J ends lost 8 bases and 6 bases, in that order; junction bases with no gene match: 5. The CDR3 nucleotides are TGTGCCAGCGGGGACAGGCTCGATGGCTACACCTTC. Protein product: CASGDRLDGYTF.

This clone appeared a single time. DNA of the CDR3: TGTGCCAGCAGCTTATTAAGCGGGGTTAACACCGGGGAGCTGTTTTTT. This translates into CASSLLSGVNTGELFF. This chain uses TRBV11-2 with TRBJ2-2; the match to TRBD2 covers 7 bases. Germline V gene data show CDR1 as SGHAT and CDR2 as FQNNGV. V shed 2 bases and J 2 bases; nucleotides not matched to a gene: 5. The length of the CDR3 is 16 residues.

V gene TRBV29-1 combines with J gene TRBJ1-1; D might be TRBD1 (5 bases). The CDR3 has 12 amino acids. Trimming pared 6 bases from V and 8 bases from J, leaving 16 bases between. The germline CDR1 and CDR2 sequences are SQVTM and ANQGSEA. CDR3 amino acids: CSVGDWTGEAFF. CDR3 DNA sequence: TGCAGCGTGGGGGATTGGACGGGCGAAGCTTTCTTT.

The chain carries TRBV5-1 and TRBJ2-2, with D possibly TRBD2 on 5 matching bases. The germline V gene has CDR1 SGHRS and CDR2 YFSETQ. CDR3 length: 16 residues. Trimming left V 1 base short and J 6 bases short, with 16 bases between. CDR3 nucleotide sequence: TGCGCCAGCAGCTTGAGGCTTAGCGCTGGGCCCGGGGAGCTGTTTTTT. As protein: CASSLRLSAGPGELFF.

This rearrangement joins TRBV24-1 to TRBJ1-2; TRBD1 is a possible D gene (5 bases). The CDR3 runs to 12 residues. V was pared by 4 bases and J by 9 bases, with 11 bases between. CDR1 KGHDR and CDR2 SFDVKD come from the germline V gene. The CDR3 loop reads CATSDPGLRYTF. DNA of the CDR3: TGTGCCACCAGTGACCCAGGGCTGCGCTACACCTTC.

The chain joins TRBV15 to TRBJ1-1, with D unclear. CDR3 length equals 13 residues. The germline V gene encodes CDR1 LNHNV and CDR2 YYDKDF (reference sequence). V dropped 5 bases and J dropped 4 bases, with 11 bases sitting between them. CDR3 in amino acids: CATSAGESTEAFF. The CDR3 region has the DNA TGTGCCACCAGCGCCGGGGAGAGCACTGAAGCTTTCTTT.

This chain connects TRBV6-1 to TRBJ2-3, with 7 bases identical to TRBD1. This CDR3 contains 15 residues. Germline CDR1 MNHNS, CDR2 SASEGT. With V trimmed by 6 bases and J by 0 bases, 6 bases remained unmatched. CDR3 nucleotide sequence: TGTGCCAGCAGCTTGGGGGACAGAAGCACAGATACGCAGTATTTT. Protein product: CASSLGDRSTDTQYF.

V is TRBV5-6 and J is TRBJ1-6; no definite D call. The CDR3 sequence is 15 residues long. V lost 0 bases, J lost 7 bases, and 11 bases lay in between. Looked up from germline, CDR1 is SGHDT and CDR2 is YYEEEE. CDR3 sequence reads: CASSLGWEGNSPLHF. In nucleotides, the CDR3 is TGTGCCAGCAGCTTGGGATGGGAGGGCAATTCACCCCTCCACTTT.

This sequence joins TRBV28 and TRBJ2-1, with no clear D. This CDR3 is built from 15 residues. The germline CDR1 and CDR2 sequences are MDHEN and SYDVKM. V was clipped by 1 base and J by 6 bases, with 13 bases between them. For the CDR3, the DNA is TGTGCCAGCAGTTTATCCCCTGCTGCCGCCAATGAGCAGTTCTTC. Its protein is CASSLSPAAANEQFF.

The chain combines TRBV6-5 with TRBJ1-5, with D unresolved. Trimming pared 0 bases from V and 1 base from J, leaving 7 bases between. The germline V gene encodes CDR1 MNHEY and CDR2 SVGAGI. The length of the CDR3 is 15 residues. CDR3 region: CASSYSIGSNQPQHF. The DNA for the CDR3 is TGTGCCAGCAGTTACTCGATCGGCAGCAATCAGCCCCAGCATTTT.